Sequencing of this T cell receptor (beta chain) was carried out in a study of T-cell memory formation after mild COVID-19. The study's findings and limits: The study detected some responding clones in pre-infection memory, suggesting cross-reactive memory joined.

TCRdb analysed the 5' RACE reads with MiXCR anew, one entry per CDR3 protein. The sample records 300,000 to 400,000 distinct CDR3 sequences, about 21% being singletons. A word on this clonotype: Its matching antigen is unknown.

The CDR3 loop spans 13 amino acids. V lost 1 base to trimming and J lost 6 bases, with 8 bases between them. Germline CDR1 reads MRHNA; CDR2 reads SNTAGT. Sample: PBMCs or a T cell subset sorted from them (not recorded which). J is TRBJ2-3 and V is TRBV6-4; D is uncertain. The source is an adult woman who had mild COVID-19 (a few samples of this study predate the infection). Cell type and time point are not known. The CDR3 sequence: CASSDYNGDTQYF. In DNA form, the CDR3 reads TGTGCCAGCAGTGACTACAATGGGGATACGCAGTATTTT.